This T cell receptor beta chain was obtained from a study of PD-L1 blockade in urothelial cancer. Study information: Specimens of blood held a median count of about 140,000 T cells.

Trimming stripped 6 bases from V and 6 bases from J, with 8 bases between. The CDR3 consists of 12 residues. CDR1 is MGHDK, CDR2 SYGVNS, per germline. The assay was immunoSEQ multiplex PCR, and TCRdb's table has in-frame clones only and misses some. Found here are around 30,000 clones, around four fifths of them singletons; the top ten hold about 2.7%. Time point described: peripheral blood 6 weeks after treatment start. The specimen was PBMCs, collected around atezolizumab (anti-PD-L1) treatment. This TCR derives from a man aged 70 or older with urothelial cancer. The chain couples TRBV25-1 to TRBJ2-2; D is ambiguous. DNA of the CDR3: TGTGCCAGCAGCCGGGTCGCCGGGGAGCTGTTTTTT. Its protein product is CASSRVAGELFF. The complete variable domain, with remaining parts taken from reference TRBV25-1 and TRBJ2-2, reads EADIYQTPRYLVIGTGKKITLECSQTMGHDKMYWYQQDPGMELHLIHYSYGVNSTEKGDLSSESTVSRIRTEHFPLTLESARPSHTSQYLCASSRVAGELFFGEGSRLTVL.